Below are 27 T cell receptor beta chains sequenced from a single sample in a study of response to subunit inactivated influenza vaccine. TCRdb used MiXCR to reprocess the RT-PCR reads, holding one entry per CDR3 protein. The data show 500,000 to 700,000 distinct CDR3 sequences, around 21% seen once. A further study also used this sample, focusing on T cells expressing NK-cell markers. From that report: Synthesis of TCR beta cDNA relied on 5'RACE template switching carrying UMIs.

The starting material was CD4+ T cells sorted from PBMCs, obtained about 13 days after vaccination. The receptors originated from a man aged 50-60 years who received an inactivated influenza vaccine.

The chain joins TRBV20-1 to TRBJ2-3, with a weak D call TRBD1 (5 bases). Trimming took 4 bases from V and 1 from J, leaving 9 bases between them. CDR3 length: 13 amino acids. Germline-derived CDR1 and CDR2 are DFQATT and SNEGSKA (reference sequence). The CDR3 is CSATQGGTDTQYF. The CDR3 DNA is TGCAGTGCTACCCAGGGTGGCACAGATACGCAGTATTTT.

The chain couples TRBV2 to TRBJ1-5, with TRBD1 as a possible D gene (5 bases). Germline-derived CDR1 and CDR2 are SNHLY and FYNNEI. Trimming removed 3 bases from V and 2 bases from J, with 11 bases in between. This CDR3 is built from 15 residues. CDR3 residues: CASSDRDLGNQPQHF. The CDR3 nucleotides read TGTGCCAGCAGTGATAGGGACTTAGGCAATCAGCCCCAGCATTTT.

This clonotype was picked up a small number of times. J is TRBJ2-2 and V is TRBV19; D unclear. This CDR3 comprises 15 residues. The V end lost 0 bases, the J end lost 7 bases, and 12 bases lay between the germline ends. Germline V lookup: CDR1 LNHDA, CDR2 SQIVND (reference sequence). This CDR3 is CASSIDPVWLGELFF. The CDR3 region has the DNA TGTGCCAGTAGTATAGATCCGGTATGGCTCGGGGAGCTGTTTTTT.

The gene calls are TRBV18 and TRBJ2-5, with a possible D match to TRBD2 (6 bases). Per the germline V gene, CDR1 is KGHSH and CDR2 is LQKENI. Trimming removed 2 bases at V and 5 bases at J, with 9 bases between. CDR3 length: 13 residues. CDR3 in amino acids: CASSPWEAETQYF. The CDR3 DNA sequence: TGTGCCAGCTCACCATGGGAGGCGGAGACCCAGTACTTC.

This sequence joins TRBV6-1 and TRBJ2-7; TRBD2 matches 16 bases. The V gene's germline CDR1 is MNHNS and CDR2 SASEGT. Losses at the gene ends were 5 bases for V and 0 bases for J; bases not matched to a gene: 10. CDR3 length: 19 residues. The CDR3 nucleotides are TGTGCCAGCAGTAAATTGGGACTAGCGGGGGGGCCAAGCTCCTACGAGCAGTACTTC. This codes for CASSKLGLAGGPSSYEQYF.

The chain uses TRBV20-1 and TRBJ2-7; D remains ambiguous. V lost 6 bases and J lost 4, with 16 bases in between. CDR1 DFQATT and CDR2 SNEGSKA come from the germline V gene (reference sequence). The CDR3 is 13 residues long. This CDR3 is CSAETKTGYEQYF. The CDR3 coding sequence is TGCAGTGCCGAGACGAAAACGGGTTACGAGCAGTACTTC.

The genes are TRBV5-4 and TRBJ2-7, with D tentatively TRBD1 or TRBD2 (5 bases each). Trimming stripped 4 bases from V and 2 bases from J, with 13 bases between. The germline V gene encodes CDR1 SGHNT and CDR2 YYREEE (reference sequence). This CDR3 has 14 residues. The DNA of the CDR3 is TGTGCCAGCAGCACTCTGGGGGAGACCTACGAGCAGTACTTC. Encoded protein: CASSTLGETYEQYF. Variable domain in full (rest from reference TRBV5-4 and TRBJ2-7): ETGVTQSPTHLIKTRGQQVTLRCSSQSGHNTVSWYQQALGQGPQFIFQYYREEENGRGNFPPRFSGLQFPNYSSELNVNALELDDSALYLCASSTLGETYEQYFGPGTRLTVT.

The chain links TRBV3-1 to TRBJ1-1, with TRBD1 matching 8 bases. From germline, CDR1 is LGHDT and CDR2 YNNKEL (reference sequence). The CDR3 runs to 13 residues. V lost 4 bases to trimming and J lost 9 bases; unmatched junction nucleotides: 7. In DNA form, the CDR3 reads TGTGCCAGCAGCCGCCAAAGCAGGGGGCAAGCTTTCTTT. Its protein is CASSRQSRGQAFF. Full variable domain (missing parts from reference TRBV3-1 and TRBJ1-1): DTAVSQTPKYLVTQMGNDKSIKCEQNLGHDTMYWYKQDSKKFLKIMFSYNNKELIINETVPNRFSPKSPDKAHLNLHINSLELGDSAVYFCASSRQSRGQAFFGQGTRLTVV.

The chain links TRBV29-1 to TRBJ2-1, with D possibly being TRBD1 (6 bases). The CDR3 has 14 residues. From germline, CDR1 is SQVTM and CDR2 ANQGSEA. V dropped 6 bases and J dropped 12 bases, with 24 bases sitting between them. CDR3 amino acids: CSVAGTLDNFRQFF. CDR3 sequence (DNA): TGCAGCGTCGCCGGGACACTAGACAATTTCAGGCAGTTCTTC.

For this clonotype: This may come from a read error, since a much larger clone is one base off. The chain carries TRBV5-1 and TRBJ1-2, with D hard to call. Germline V gives CDR1 SGHRS, CDR2 YFSETQ. The CDR3 runs to 14 residues. Between the trimmed V and J ends, which lost 0 bases and 5 bases, there was a span of 11 bases. CDR3 DNA: TGCGCCAGCAGCTTGGATTGGCCGGCGTATGGCTACACCTTC. Translating gives CASSLDWPAYGYTF.

V and J are TRBV5-4 and TRBJ2-3; 13 bases agree with TRBD2. V trimming: 4 bases; J trimming: 6 bases; junction bases outside the gene matches: 8. Germline values: CDR1 SGHNT, CDR2 YYREEE (reference sequence). There are 16 residues in the CDR3. Written as DNA, the CDR3 is TGTGCCAGCAGCCCGCGACTAGCGGGAGGAGGGGATACGCAGTATTTT. This codes for CASSPRLAGGGDTQYF. The full variable domain, completed using reference TRBV5-4 and TRBJ2-3, is ETGVTQSPTHLIKTRGQQVTLRCSSQSGHNTVSWYQQALGQGPQFIFQYYREEENGRGNFPPRFSGLQFPNYSSELNVNALELDDSALYLCASSPRLAGGGDTQYFGPGTRLTVL.

This clonotype has more than one count but fewer than ten. The V and J genes are TRBV28 and TRBJ1-5; the D is unclear. Germline values: CDR1 MDHEN, CDR2 SYDVKM. CDR3 length: 14 residues. V shed 3 bases and J shed 3 bases, with 9 bases lying between them. For the CDR3, the DNA is TGTGCCAGCAGTTTTACAGACTTCAATCAGCCCCAGCATTTT. Its protein product is CASSFTDFNQPQHF.

This clonotype occurred once. V usage is TRBV3-1 and J usage is TRBJ2-7, with D uncertain. Trimming left V 1 base short and J 0 bases short, with 10 bases between. The CDR3 spans 15 residues. Germline CDR1 is LGHDT and CDR2 is YNNKEL (reference sequence). CDR3 nucleotide sequence: TGTGCCAGCAGCCAAGGGGTTACGAGCTCCTACGAGCAGTACTTC. Translating gives CASSQGVTSSYEQYF.

The CDR3 sequence is CASIGQGSGANVLTF. The CDR3 coding sequence is TGTGCCAGCATCGGACAGGGCTCTGGGGCCAACGTCCTGACTTTC. V gene TRBV28 combines with J gene TRBJ2-6; 8 bases are shared with TRBD1. This CDR3 comprises 15 residues. Germline CDR1 and CDR2: MDHEN and SYDVKM. The V gene end was trimmed by 7 bases and the J gene end by 0 bases; junction bases not matched to a gene: 2. The full variable domain, rest sourced from reference TRBV28 and TRBJ2-6, is DVKVTQSSRYLVKRTGEKVFLECVQDMDHENMFWYRQDPGLGLRLIYFSYDVKMKEKGDIPEGYSVSREKKERFSLILESASTNQTSMYLCASIGQGSGANVLTFGAGSRLTVL.

This chain uses TRBV7-9 with TRBJ1-2; TRBD1 aligns across 9 bases. J gave up 3 bases and V 11 bases, and 10 bases lay outside the gene matches. The CDR3 extends over 14 amino acids. Germline-derived CDR1 and CDR2 are SEHNR and FQNEAQ (reference sequence). The CDR3 DNA reads as TGTGCCGTCACAGGGGGCGAAGCGTACTATGGCTACACCTTC. This translates into CAVTGGEAYYGYTF.

This clonotype was counted between two and nine times. This rearrangement joins TRBV10-3 to TRBJ2-3; D could derive from TRBD1 or TRBD2 (5 bases each). This CDR3 is built from 14 residues. Germline lookup yields CDR1 ENHRY and CDR2 SYGVKD. Trimming pared 10 bases from V and 0 bases from J, leaving 14 bases between. CDR3 protein: CATLWGGSTDTQYF. In DNA, the CDR3 is TGTGCCACCCTATGGGGCGGGAGCACAGATACGCAGTATTTT.

This clonotype occurred a few times. The chain is built from TRBV3-1 and TRBJ1-3; TRBD1 might be the D (5 bases). This CDR3 spans 13 amino acids. The ends were cut back, 0 bases at V and 12 bases at J, with 12 bases in the middle. Germline loops: CDR1 LGHDT, CDR2 YNNKEL (reference sequence). CDR3 amino acids: CASSQDLQAGIYF. The CDR3 DNA follows: TGTGCCAGCAGCCAAGATCTACAGGCTGGCATATATTTT.

The rearrangement uses TRBV12-3 or TRBV12-4 and TRBJ1-5; D perhaps matches TRBD1 (5 bases). Trimming removed 6 bases at V and 0 bases at J, with 9 bases between. CDR3 size: 14 residues. CDR3 region: CASSDSFSNQPQHF. The CDR3 coding sequence is TGTGCCAGCAGCGACAGCTTTAGCAATCAGCCCCAGCATTTT.

The sample holds many counts of this clonotype. The rearrangement uses TRBV7-2 and TRBJ1-6, with 8 bases lining up with TRBD1. Germline assignment: CDR1 SGHTA and CDR2 FQGNSA. J gave up 8 bases and V 0 bases, and 6 bases lay outside the gene matches. This CDR3 comprises 16 residues. CDR3 region: CASSLAGQGLDSPLHF. CDR3 coding DNA: TGTGCCAGCAGCTTAGCAGGACAGGGTTTGGATTCACCCCTCCACTTT.

This clonotype has only a few counts. The V call is TRBV20-1, the J call TRBJ2-3; 7 nucleotides agree with TRBD2. Looked up from germline, CDR1 is DFQATT and CDR2 is SNEGSKA (reference sequence). The CDR3 is made up of 14 amino acids. The V and J ends lost 3 bases and 4 bases, in that order; junction bases with no gene match: 7. DNA of the CDR3: TGCAGTGCTAGTCCCAGCGGGATTTCAGATACGCAGTATTTT. This translates into CSASPSGISDTQYF.

The V call is TRBV5-1, the J call TRBJ2-7; D may correspond to TRBD1 or TRBD2 (7 bases each). V was cut by 1 base and J by 0 bases, with 11 bases left in between. The CDR3 has 15 amino acids. Germline V lookup: CDR1 SGHRS, CDR2 YFSETQ. The CDR3 loop is CASSLQGGSSYEQYF. The CDR3 region has the DNA TGCGCCAGCAGCTTGCAGGGGGGGAGCTCCTACGAGCAGTACTTC.

This clonotype showed up just a few times. The genes are TRBV2 and TRBJ2-5; a weak D match, TRBD2 (6 bases). The V gene's germline CDR1 is SNHLY and CDR2 FYNNEI. Trimming cost V 5 bases and J 5 bases, with 18 bases left between them. The CDR3 runs 15 residues. The CDR3 DNA reads as TGTGCCAGCAGTATCGGACTATTAAGCGCGGAGACCCAGTACTTC. Its protein is CASSIGLLSAETQYF.

This chain connects TRBV7-3 to TRBJ2-7; 12 bases are shared with TRBD2. The CDR3 length is 16 residues. From germline, CDR1 is SGHTA and CDR2 FQGTGA. V lost 0 bases, J lost 0 bases, and 0 bases stayed unmatched. CDR3 region: CASSLTTSGSSYEQYF. CDR3 sequence (DNA): TGTGCCAGCAGCTTAACGACTAGCGGGAGCTCCTACGAGCAGTACTTC.

This clonotype was detected only a few times. V and J are TRBV11-2 and TRBJ2-1, with 10 bases aligning to TRBD2. The CDR3 has 13 amino acids. Germline assignment: CDR1 SGHAT and CDR2 FQNNGV. The J segment lost 6 bases and the V segment lost 6 bases, leaving 2 bases of the junction unmatched. CDR3 in amino acids: CASRRTSGNEQFF. In nucleotides, the CDR3 is TGTGCCAGCAGAAGGACTAGCGGCAATGAGCAGTTCTTC.

This chain connects TRBV6-5 to TRBJ1-2; TRBD1 might be the D (5 bases). V dropped 6 bases and J dropped 9 bases, with 14 bases sitting between them. CDR3 size: 12 residues. From germline, CDR1 is MNHEY and CDR2 SVGAGI. DNA of the CDR3: TGTGCCAGCAGCCTCGGGACCCAACGCTACACCTTC. Its protein is CASSLGTQRYTF.

CDR3 DNA sequence: TGCAGTGCTAGAGGATTAGCGGGAGGGTACAATGAGCAGTTCTTC. It translates to CSARGLAGGYNEQFF. The chain recombines TRBV20-1 with TRBJ2-1, with 11 bases fitting TRBD2. With V trimmed by 1 base and J by 4 bases, 3 bases remained unmatched. CDR1 and CDR2 (germline): DFQATT, SNEGSKA (reference sequence). The CDR3 totals 15 residues.

The chain joins TRBV24-1 to TRBJ2-3, with D perhaps TRBD2 (6 bases). The germline gives CDR1 KGHDR, CDR2 SFDVKD. V was trimmed by 3 bases and J by 4 bases, leaving 19 bases between them. The CDR3 loop spans 17 amino acids. CDR3 DNA: TGTGCCACCAGTGATCGGGACGGGCAGGGAGGCGCAGATACGCAGTATTTT. It codes for CATSDRDGQGGADTQYF.